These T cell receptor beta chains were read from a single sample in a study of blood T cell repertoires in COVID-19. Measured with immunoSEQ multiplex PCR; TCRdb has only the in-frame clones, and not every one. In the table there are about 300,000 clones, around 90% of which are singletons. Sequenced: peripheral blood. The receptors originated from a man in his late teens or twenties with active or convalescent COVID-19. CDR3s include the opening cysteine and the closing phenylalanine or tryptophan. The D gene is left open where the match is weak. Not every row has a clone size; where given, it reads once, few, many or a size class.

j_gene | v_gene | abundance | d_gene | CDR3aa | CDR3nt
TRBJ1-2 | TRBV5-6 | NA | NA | CASSFEAKNYGYTF | TGTGCCAGCAGCTTCGAGGCGAAGAACTATGGCTACACCTTC
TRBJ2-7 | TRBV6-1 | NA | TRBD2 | CASSEGVAGAYEQYF | TGTGCCAGCAGTGAAGGGGTAGCGGGAGCATACGAGCAGTACTTC
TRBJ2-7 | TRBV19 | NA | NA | CASSIYRSSSYEQYF | TGTGCCAGTAGTATTTATCGGTCCTCCTCCTACGAGCAGTACTTC
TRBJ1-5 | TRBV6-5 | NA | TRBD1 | CASSYSTGNQPQHF | TGTGCCAGCAGTTACTCGACAGGGAATCAGCCCCAGCATTTT
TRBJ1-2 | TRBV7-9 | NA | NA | CASSSDRGGYTF | TGTGCCAGCAGCTCAGACCGGGGAGGCTACACCTTC
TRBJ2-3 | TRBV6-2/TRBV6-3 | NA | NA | CASSLTRADTQYF | TGTGCCAGCAGTTTAACGAGGGCAGATACGCAGTATTTT
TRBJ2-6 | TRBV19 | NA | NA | CASGKQGTGANVLTF | TGTGCCAGTGGCAAACAGGGAACCGGGGCCAACGTCCTGACTTTC
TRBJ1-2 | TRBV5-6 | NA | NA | CASRGRGSPLNYGYTF | TGTGCCAGCAGAGGAAGGGGGAGTCCCTTAAACTATGGCTACACCTTC
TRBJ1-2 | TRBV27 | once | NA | CASSFFLGSDGYTF | TGTGCCAGCAGTTTTTTCCTCGGGTCCGATGGCTACACCTTC
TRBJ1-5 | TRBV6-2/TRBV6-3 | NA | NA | CASSYLGHLSNQPQHF | TGTGCCAGCAGTTACTTGGGACACCTTAGCAATCAGCCCCAGCATTTT
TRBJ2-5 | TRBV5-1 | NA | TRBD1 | CASSFETGTVETQYF | TGCGCCAGCAGCTTTGAGACAGGGACGGTCGAGACCCAGTACTTC
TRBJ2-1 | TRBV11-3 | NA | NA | CASSSQGPFHNEQFF | TGTGCCAGCAGCTCACAGGGACCTTTCCACAATGAGCAGTTCTTC
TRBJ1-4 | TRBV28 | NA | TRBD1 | CASSLAQGANEKLFF | TGTGCCAGCAGTTTGGCACAGGGGGCTAATGAAAAACTGTTTTTT
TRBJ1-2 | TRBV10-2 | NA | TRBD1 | CASSERRTGYANYGYTF | TGCGCCAGCAGTGAGCGACGGACAGGGTACGCTAACTATGGCTACACCTTC
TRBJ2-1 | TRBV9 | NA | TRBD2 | CASSPLGASGSTYNEQFF | TGTGCCAGCAGCCCCCTTGGGGCTAGCGGGTCAACCTACAATGAGCAGTTCTTC
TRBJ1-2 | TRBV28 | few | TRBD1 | CATRTGDYGYTF | TGTGCCACCCGGACAGGGGACTATGGCTACACCTTC
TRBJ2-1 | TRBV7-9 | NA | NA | CASSLATGSYNEQFF | TGTGCCAGCAGCTTAGCGACGGGGTCCTACAATGAGCAGTTCTTC
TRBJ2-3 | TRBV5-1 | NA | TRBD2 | CASSLASGGFTDTQYF | TGCGCCAGCAGCTTGGCCAGCGGGGGATTCACAGATACGCAGTATTTT
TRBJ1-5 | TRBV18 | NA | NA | CASSPDISNQPQHF | TGTGCCAGCTCACCTGACATTAGCAATCAGCCCCAGCATTTT
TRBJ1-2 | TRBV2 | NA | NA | CASNGARSNYGYTF | TGTGCCAGCAATGGGGCCAGGTCGAACTATGGCTACACCTTC
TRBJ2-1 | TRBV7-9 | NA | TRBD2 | CASSPPTSGGTSYNEQFF | TGTGCCAGCAGCCCACCGACTAGCGGGGGGACCTCCTACAATGAGCAGTTCTTC
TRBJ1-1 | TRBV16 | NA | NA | CASSPFGDTEAFF | TGTGCCAGCAGCCCATTCGGGGACACTGAAGCTTTCTTT
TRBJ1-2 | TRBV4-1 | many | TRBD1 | CASSQVDRGAGYTF | TGCGCCAGCAGCCAAGTGGACAGGGGGGCTGGCTACACCTTC
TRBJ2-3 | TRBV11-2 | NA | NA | CASSLAQLGGMADTQYF | TGTGCCAGCAGCTTAGCCCAACTAGGGGGAATGGCAGATACGCAGTATTTT
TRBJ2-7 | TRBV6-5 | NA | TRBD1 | CASSYFGTGFYEQYF | TGTGCCAGCAGTTACTTCGGGACAGGTTTCTACGAGCAGTACTTC
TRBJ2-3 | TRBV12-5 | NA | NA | CASGLITGKTDTQYF | TGTGCTAGTGGGCTAATCACAGGTAAAACAGATACGCAGTATTTT
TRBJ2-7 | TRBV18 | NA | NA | CASSQGLPLFDEQYF | TGTGCCAGCTCACAGGGACTCCCGTTGTTCGACGAGCAGTACTTC
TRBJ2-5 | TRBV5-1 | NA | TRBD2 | CASSQRLAGETQYF | TGCGCCAGCAGCCAAAGACTAGCCGGGGAGACCCAGTACTTC
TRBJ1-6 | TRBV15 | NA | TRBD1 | CATRAGTGPAYSSPLHF | TGTGCCACCAGGGCCGGGACAGGACCTGCTTATAGTTCACCCCTCCACTTT
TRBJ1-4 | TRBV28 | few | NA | CASSLPRNEKLFF | TGTGCCAGCAGTTTACCCCGTAATGAAAAACTGTTTTTT
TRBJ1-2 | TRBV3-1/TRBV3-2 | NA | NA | CASSQASDGYTF | TGTGCCAGCAGCCAAGCCAGTGATGGCTACACCTTC
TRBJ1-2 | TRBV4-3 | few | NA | CASSQGRNYGYTF | TGCGCCAGCAGCCAAGGCCGGAACTATGGCTACACCTTC
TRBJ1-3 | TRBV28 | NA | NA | CASLRGPGNTIYF | TGTGCCAGCTTGCGGGGACCTGGAAACACCATATATTTT
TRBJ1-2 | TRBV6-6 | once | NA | CASSYLTGNYGYTF | TGTGCCAGCAGTTACTTGACAGGTAACTATGGCTACACCTTC
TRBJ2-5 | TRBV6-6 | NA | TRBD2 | CASRERGLQETQYF | TGTGCCAGCAGGGAGCGGGGACTACAAGAGACCCAGTACTTC
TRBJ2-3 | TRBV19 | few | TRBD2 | CASSRGGRLTDTQYF | TGTGCCAGTAGTAGAGGCGGGAGGCTCACAGATACGCAGTATTTT
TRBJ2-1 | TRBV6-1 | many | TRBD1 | CASSEWDRGIYEQFF | TGTGCCAGCAGTGAGTGGGACAGGGGGATATATGAGCAGTTCTTC
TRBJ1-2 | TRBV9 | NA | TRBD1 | CASSFAKTGGFYGYTF | TGTGCCAGCAGCTTCGCGAAGACAGGGGGATTCTATGGCTACACCTTC
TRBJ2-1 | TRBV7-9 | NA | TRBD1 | CASSPTQGAHNEQFF | TGTGCCAGCAGCCCGACACAGGGGGCTCACAATGAGCAGTTCTTC
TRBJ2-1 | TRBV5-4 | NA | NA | CASSRQTAYNEQFF | TGTGCCAGCAGCCGACAGACAGCTTACAATGAGCAGTTCTTC
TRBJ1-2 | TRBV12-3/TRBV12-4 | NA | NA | CASRPRGYSGYTF | TGTGCCAGCAGGCCCCGGGGGTATAGTGGCTACACCTTC
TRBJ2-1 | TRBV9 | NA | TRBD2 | CASSGVAGPNYNEQFF | TGTGCCAGCAGCGGGGTAGCGGGACCGAACTACAATGAGCAGTTCTTC
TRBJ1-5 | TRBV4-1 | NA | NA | CASSQVLDNQPQHF | TGCGCCAGCAGCCAAGTGTTAGACAATCAGCCCCAGCATTTT
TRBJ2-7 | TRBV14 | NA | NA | CASSPPGQGTASGSWGSYEQYF | TGTGCCAGCAGCCCTCCCGGACAGGGGACGGCTAGCGGGAGTTGGGGATCCTACGAGCAGTACTTC
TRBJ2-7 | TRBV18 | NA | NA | CASSPRQTYEQYF | TGTGCCAGCTCACCCCGACAGACCTACGAGCAGTACTTC
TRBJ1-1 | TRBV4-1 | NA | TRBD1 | CASSHTTPRDSTNTEAFF | TGCGCCAGCAGCCACACCACCCCCCGGGACAGTACGAACACTGAAGCTTTCTTT
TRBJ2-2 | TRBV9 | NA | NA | CASSRTSSGVTGELFF | TGTGCCAGCAGCCGTACATCCTCAGGGGTCACCGGGGAGCTGTTTTTT
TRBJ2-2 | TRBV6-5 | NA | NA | CASSYSQTGELFF | TGTGCCAGCAGTTACTCGCAGACCGGGGAGCTGTTTTTT
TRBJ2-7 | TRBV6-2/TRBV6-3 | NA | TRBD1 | CASSFWTGGAVNEQYF | TGTGCCAGCAGTTTCTGGACAGGGGGCGCGGTTAACGAGCAGTACTTC
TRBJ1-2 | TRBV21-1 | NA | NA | CASRKREDPSYGYTF | TGTGCCAGCAGGAAAAGAGAAGATCCTAGCTATGGCTACACCTTC
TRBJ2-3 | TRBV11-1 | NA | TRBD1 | CASRDRGSYTQYF | TGTGCCAGCAGGGACAGGGGGAGTTATACGCAGTATTTT
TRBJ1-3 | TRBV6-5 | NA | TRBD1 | CASTQGVTSGNTIYF | TGTGCCAGCACACAGGGGGTAACCTCTGGAAACACCATATATTTT
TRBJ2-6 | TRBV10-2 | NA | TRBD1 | CASSESMGQGISGANVLTF | TGCGCCAGCAGTGAGTCAATGGGACAGGGGATCTCTGGGGCCAACGTCCTGACTTTC
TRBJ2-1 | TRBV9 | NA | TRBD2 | CASSPRLAKLNEQFF | TGTGCCAGCAGCCCGAGACTAGCCAAACTAAATGAGCAGTTCTTC
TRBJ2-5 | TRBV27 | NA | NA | CASSPLTGIQETQYF | TGTGCCAGCAGTCCGCTGACGGGGATACAAGAGACCCAGTACTTC
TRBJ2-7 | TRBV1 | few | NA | CTSSQDPRDKDYEQYF | TGCACCAGCAGCCAAGATCCCCGGGACAAAGACTACGAGCAGTACTTC
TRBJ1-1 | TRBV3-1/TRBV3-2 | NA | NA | CASSQVFGDRTEAFF | TGTGCCAGCAGCCAAGTTTTCGGGGATCGCACTGAAGCTTTCTTT
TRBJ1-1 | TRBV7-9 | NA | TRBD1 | CASCKTGVAEAFF | TGTGCCAGCTGTAAGACAGGGGTGGCTGAAGCTTTCTTT